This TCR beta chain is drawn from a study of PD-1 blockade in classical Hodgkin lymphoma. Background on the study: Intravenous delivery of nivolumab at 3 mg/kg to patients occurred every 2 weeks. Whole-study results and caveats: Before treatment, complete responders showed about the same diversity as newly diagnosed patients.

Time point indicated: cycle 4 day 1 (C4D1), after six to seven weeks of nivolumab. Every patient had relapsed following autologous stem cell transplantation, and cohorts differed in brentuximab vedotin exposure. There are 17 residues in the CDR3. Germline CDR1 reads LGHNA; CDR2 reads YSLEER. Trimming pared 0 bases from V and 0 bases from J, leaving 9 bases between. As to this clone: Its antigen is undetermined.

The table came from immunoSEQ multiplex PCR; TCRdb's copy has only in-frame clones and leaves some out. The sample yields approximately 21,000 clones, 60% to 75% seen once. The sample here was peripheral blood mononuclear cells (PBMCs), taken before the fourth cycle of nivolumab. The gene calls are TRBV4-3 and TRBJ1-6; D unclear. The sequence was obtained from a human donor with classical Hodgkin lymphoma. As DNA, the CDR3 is TGCGCCAGCAGCCAAGATCGCGCAAGCTCCTATAATTCACCCCTCCACTTT. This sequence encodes CASSQDRASSYNSPLHF.